Here is one T cell receptor beta chain with its context. The clone's antigen remains unknown. These data come from a study of CXCR3-negative and CXCR3-positive naive CD8 T cells (dated by TCRdb to the late 2010s). In the study overall: In total, some 140 million TRB reads were obtained, corresponding to roughly 1.5 +/- 0.3 million reads per library. Naive subsets from roughly 5 donors and memory cells from 3 donors were included in the TRBV-TRBJ cluster analysis. Diversity and physicochemical repertoire analyses covered over 10 donors pooled from two independent experiments. The paper's findings and limits, for the study overall: TRB CDR3s from CXCR3-positive naive cells showed higher hydrophobicity (lower Kidera factor 4), lower energy, and higher strength and volume indices than CXCR3-negative naive cells. Within the same donor, TRBV-TRBJ usage looked similar between naive CXCR3-negative and CXCR3-positive cells, but memory cells had distinct patterns. Comparably high repertoire diversity was found in both naive subsets, whereas much lower repertoire diversity was found in memory CD8+ T cells. Freshly isolated PBMCs were used for most assays because CXCR3 expression partially decreased after cryopreservation. Because surface CD5, which is linked to self-reactivity in mice, was comparable between the naive subsets, TCR interaction strength was also inferred from TRB CDR3 physicochemical properties.

Each CD8+ T cell subset was flow-sorted in triplicate, with about 320,000 cells per subset placed directly into RLT lysis buffer. To exclude memory contaminants, naive CD8+ T cells were stringently defined as CD45RO-CCR7+CD27+CD95-. Using standard density gradient centrifugation, peripheral blood mononuclear cells were isolated from buffy coats. Naive CXCR3-negative and CXCR3-positive CD8+ T cells were flow-sorted using a FACSAria III. Total RNA was extracted from sorted cells with an RNeasy Mini Kit. The CDR3 sequence holds 14 residues, the cysteine and phenylalanine included. No DNA appears here. Based on the germline V gene, the CDR1 and CDR2 sequences are MDHEN and SYDVKM. Sequencing instrument: NextSeq 550. The Human TCR Profiling Kit (MiLaboratory) was used to prepare UMI-labeled 5' RACE TRB cDNA libraries. cDNA synthesis used the entire amount of extracted RNA, and PCR amplification then used the entire amount of cDNA produced. Libraries were prepared in parallel using an identical number of PCR cycles. Regarding the original processing steps: With a minimum of two reads required per UMI, MIGEC and MiXCR pulled out about 50,000 +/- 10,000 unique UMI-labeled TRB cDNA molecules from each library. Each library averaged about 37,000 +/- 9,700 functional in-frame TRB CDR3 nucleotide clonotypes without stop codons. After downsampling to 5000 UMI-labeled TRB molecules per sample, diversity metrics such as normalized Shannon-Wiener and Chao1 were calculated in VDJtools. VDJtools computed clonotype-size-weighted physicochemical properties of the central five CDR3 residues: interaction energy, strength, volume and Kidera factor 4. TCRdb reprocessed the reads and provides one entry for every CDR3 protein sequence; no DNA is given. The V and J calls were not made by the authors but by TCRdb's processing. In this sample's table one finds about 150,000 distinct CDR3 sequences. 0.49% of the sample belongs to the ten largest clones.

Sequenced input: naive CXCR3+ CD8+ T cells from blood. This specimen's cell subset or site label, per the study, means: CD45RO-CCR7+CD27+CD95- naive CD8+ T cells expressing CXCR3 (TNR3+). This TCR was recovered from a human donor in good health. Some clones in this sample may be carry-over from other donors' samples. The rearrangement joined TRBV28 to TRBJ1-1. CDR3 reads: CASSLDLGGTEAFF.